Described below is a single T cell receptor beta chain sequence and its context. Data came from immunoSEQ multiplex PCR; TCRdb stores just in-frame clones and leaves some out. The sample has thousands of clones; under 80% are singletons. Noted treatment: preoperative locoregional IRX-2 cytokine immunotherapy. This phase Ib study tested locoregional IRX-2 cytokine immunotherapy given before surgery. The sample belongs to a study of preoperative IRX-2 immunotherapy in early breast cancer. In germline, CDR1 is MNHGY, CDR2 SAAAGT. The ends were cut back, 8 bases at V and 3 bases at J, with 11 bases in the middle. This CDR3 has 13 residues.

The rearrangement joins TRBV6-8 to TRBJ1-5; D may be TRBD1 (5 bases). This clonotype was sampled from a human donor with breast cancer. Source: tumor tissue, taken after IRX-2 immunotherapy. CDR3 DNA: TGTGCCAGCGAGACAGCACCCAATCAGCCCCAGCATTTT. It yields the protein CASETAPNQPQHF.